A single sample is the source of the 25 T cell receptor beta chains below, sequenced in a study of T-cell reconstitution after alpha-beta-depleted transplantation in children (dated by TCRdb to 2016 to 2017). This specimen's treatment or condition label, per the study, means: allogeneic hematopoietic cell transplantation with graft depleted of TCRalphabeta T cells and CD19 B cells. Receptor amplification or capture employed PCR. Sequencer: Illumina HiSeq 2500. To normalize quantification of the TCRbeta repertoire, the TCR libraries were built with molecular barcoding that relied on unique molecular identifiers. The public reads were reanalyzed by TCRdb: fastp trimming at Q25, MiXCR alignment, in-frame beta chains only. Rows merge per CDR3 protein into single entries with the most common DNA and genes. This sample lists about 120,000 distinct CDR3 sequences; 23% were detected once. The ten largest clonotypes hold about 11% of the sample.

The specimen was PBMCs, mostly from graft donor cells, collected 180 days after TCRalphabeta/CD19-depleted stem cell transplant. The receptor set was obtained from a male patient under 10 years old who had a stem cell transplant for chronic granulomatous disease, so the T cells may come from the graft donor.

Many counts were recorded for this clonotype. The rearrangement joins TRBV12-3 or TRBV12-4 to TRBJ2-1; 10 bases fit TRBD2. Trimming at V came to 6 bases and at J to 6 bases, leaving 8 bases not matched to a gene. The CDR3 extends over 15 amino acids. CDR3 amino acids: CASRPASGSFNEQFF. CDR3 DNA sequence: TGTGCCAGCAGGCCCGCTAGCGGGAGCTTCAATGAGCAGTTCTTC.

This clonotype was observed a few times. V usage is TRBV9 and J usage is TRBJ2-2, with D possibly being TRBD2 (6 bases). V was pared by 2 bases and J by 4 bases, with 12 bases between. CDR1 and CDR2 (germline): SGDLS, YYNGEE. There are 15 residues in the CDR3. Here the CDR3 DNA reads TGTGCCAGCAGCGTTAGTCTGGGGGGCACCGGGGAGCTGTTTTTT. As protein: CASSVSLGGTGELFF. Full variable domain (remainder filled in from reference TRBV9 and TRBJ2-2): DSGVTQTPKHLITATGQRVTLRCSPRSGDLSVYWYQQSLDQGLQFLIQYYNGEERAKGNILERFSAQQFPDLHSELNLSSLELGDSALYFCASSVSLGGTGELFFGEGSRLTVL.

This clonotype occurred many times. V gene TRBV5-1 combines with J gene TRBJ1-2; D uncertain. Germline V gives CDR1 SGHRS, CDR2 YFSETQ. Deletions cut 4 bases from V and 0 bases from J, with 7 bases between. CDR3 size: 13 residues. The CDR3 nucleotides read TGCGCCAGCAGCCCGTCCCCTAACTATGGCTACACCTTC. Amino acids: CASSPSPNYGYTF.

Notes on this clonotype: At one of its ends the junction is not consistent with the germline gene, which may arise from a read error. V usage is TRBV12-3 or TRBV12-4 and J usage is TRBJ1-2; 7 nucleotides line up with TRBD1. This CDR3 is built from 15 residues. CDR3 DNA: TGTGCCAGCAGTTCTCCCGGGACAGCCAAATATGGCTACACCTTT. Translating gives CASSSPGTAKYGYTF.

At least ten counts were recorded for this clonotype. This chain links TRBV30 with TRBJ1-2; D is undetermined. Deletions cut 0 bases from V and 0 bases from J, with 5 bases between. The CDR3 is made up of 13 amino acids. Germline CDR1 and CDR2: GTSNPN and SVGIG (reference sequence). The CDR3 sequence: CAWSVLTNYGYTF. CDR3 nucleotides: TGTGCCTGGAGTGTATTGACTAACTATGGCTACACCTTC.

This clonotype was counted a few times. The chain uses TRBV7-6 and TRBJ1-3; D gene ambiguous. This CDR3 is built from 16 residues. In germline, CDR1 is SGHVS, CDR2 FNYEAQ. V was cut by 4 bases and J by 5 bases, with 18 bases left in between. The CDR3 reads CASSSVLQTRRNTIYF. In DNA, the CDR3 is TGTGCCAGCAGCTCAGTACTCCAGACGAGGAGAAACACCATATATTTT.

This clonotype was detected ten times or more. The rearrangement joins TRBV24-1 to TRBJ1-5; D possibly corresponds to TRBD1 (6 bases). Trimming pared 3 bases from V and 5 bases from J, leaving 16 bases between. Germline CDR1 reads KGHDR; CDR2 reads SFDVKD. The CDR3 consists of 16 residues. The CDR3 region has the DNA TGTGCCACCAGTGATCCCCGGGTGGGGGCACATCAGCCCCAGCATTTT. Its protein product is CATSDPRVGAHQPQHF.

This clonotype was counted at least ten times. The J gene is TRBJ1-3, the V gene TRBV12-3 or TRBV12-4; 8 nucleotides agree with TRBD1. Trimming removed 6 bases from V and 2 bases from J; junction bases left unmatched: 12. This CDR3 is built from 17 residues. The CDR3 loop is CASSLSGGRVAGNTIYF. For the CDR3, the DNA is TGTGCCAGCAGCCTCTCAGGGGGCCGGGTTGCTGGAAACACCATATATTTT.

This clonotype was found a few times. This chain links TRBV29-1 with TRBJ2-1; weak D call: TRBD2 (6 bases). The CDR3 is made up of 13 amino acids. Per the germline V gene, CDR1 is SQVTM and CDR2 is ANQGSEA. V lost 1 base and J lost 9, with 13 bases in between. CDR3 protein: CSVEGRAQSEQFF. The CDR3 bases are TGCAGCGTTGAAGGGAGGGCCCAGAGTGAGCAGTTCTTC.

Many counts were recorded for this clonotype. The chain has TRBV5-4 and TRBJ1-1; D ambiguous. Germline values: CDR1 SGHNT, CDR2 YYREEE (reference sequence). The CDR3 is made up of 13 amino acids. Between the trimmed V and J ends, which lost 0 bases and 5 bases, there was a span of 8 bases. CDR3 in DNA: TGTGCCAGCAGCTTGGTAGGAGCGACTGAAGCTTTCTTT. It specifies CASSLVGATEAFF.

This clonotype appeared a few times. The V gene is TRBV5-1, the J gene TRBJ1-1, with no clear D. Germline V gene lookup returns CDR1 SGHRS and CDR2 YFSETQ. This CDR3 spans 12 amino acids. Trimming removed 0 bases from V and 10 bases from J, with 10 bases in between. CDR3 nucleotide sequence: TGCGCCAGCAGCTTGGGGCTGAATGCAGCTTTCTTT. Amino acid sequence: CASSLGLNAAFF.

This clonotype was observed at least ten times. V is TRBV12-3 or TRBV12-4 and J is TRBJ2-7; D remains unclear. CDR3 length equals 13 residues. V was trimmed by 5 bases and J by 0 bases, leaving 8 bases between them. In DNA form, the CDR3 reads TGTGCCAGCAGTATCCTCAGCTCCTACGAGCAGTACTTC. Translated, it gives CASSILSSYEQYF.

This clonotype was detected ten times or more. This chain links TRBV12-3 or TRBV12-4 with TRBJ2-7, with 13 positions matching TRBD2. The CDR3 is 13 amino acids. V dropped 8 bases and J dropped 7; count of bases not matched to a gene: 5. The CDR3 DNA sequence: TGTGCCAGCGGAACTAGCGGGAGGGTTGAGCAGTACTTC. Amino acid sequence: CASGTSGRVEQYF.

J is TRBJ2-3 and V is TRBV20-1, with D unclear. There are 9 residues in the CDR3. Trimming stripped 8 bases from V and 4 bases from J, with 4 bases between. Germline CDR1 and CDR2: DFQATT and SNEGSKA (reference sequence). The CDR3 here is CSYPDTQYF. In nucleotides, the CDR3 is TGCAGTTACCCAGATACGCAGTATTTT.

The CDR3 region is CASSARTGSTDTQYF. The CDR3 nucleotides are TGTGCCAGCAGTGCCCGGACAGGTAGCACAGATACGCAGTATTTT. The J gene is TRBJ2-3, the V gene TRBV2; TRBD1 agrees at 7 bases. Trimming cost V 4 bases and J 0 bases; bases outside gene matches: 4. This CDR3 has 15 residues. In germline, CDR1 is SNHLY, CDR2 FYNNEI.

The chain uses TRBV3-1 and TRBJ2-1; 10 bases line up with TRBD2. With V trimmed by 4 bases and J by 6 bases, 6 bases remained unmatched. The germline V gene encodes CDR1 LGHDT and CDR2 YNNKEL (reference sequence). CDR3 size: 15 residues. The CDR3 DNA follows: TGTGCCAGCAGCCTTGGGGGACTAGCGACCAATGAGCAGTTCTTC. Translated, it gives CASSLGGLATNEQFF.

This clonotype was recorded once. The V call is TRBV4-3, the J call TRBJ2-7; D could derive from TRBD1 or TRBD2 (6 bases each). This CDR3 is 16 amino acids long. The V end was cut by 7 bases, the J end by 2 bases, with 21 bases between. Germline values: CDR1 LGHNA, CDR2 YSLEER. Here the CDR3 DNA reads TGCGCCAGCATGCCTCTAATATCTGGGGGGCCCTACGAGCAGTACTTC. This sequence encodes CASMPLISGGPYEQYF.

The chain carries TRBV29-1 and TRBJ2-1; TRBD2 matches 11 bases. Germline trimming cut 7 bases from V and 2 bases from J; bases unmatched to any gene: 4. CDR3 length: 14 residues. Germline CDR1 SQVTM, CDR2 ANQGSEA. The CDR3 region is CSGVAGGTYNEQFF. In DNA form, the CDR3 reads TGCAGCGGTGTAGCGGGAGGGACCTACAATGAGCAGTTCTTC.

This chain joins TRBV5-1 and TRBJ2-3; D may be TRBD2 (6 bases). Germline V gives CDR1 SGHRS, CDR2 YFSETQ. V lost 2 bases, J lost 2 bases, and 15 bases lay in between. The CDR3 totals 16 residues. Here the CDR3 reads CASSLMSGYDTDTQYF. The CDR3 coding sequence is TGCGCCAGCAGCTTAATGAGCGGGTACGACACAGATACGCAGTATTTT. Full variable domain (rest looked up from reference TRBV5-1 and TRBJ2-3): KAGVTQTPRYLIKTRGQQVTLSCSPISGHRSVSWYQQTPGQGLQFLFEYFSETQRNKGNFPGRFSGRQFSNSRSEMNVSTLELGDSALYLCASSLMSGYDTDTQYFGPGTRLTVL.

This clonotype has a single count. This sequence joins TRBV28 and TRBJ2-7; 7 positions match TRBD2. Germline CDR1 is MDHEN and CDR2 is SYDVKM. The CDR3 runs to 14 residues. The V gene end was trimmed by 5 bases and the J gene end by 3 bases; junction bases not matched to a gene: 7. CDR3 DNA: TGTGCCAGCAGTGGGGGGGTGGGGTTCTACGAGCAGTACTTC. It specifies CASSGGVGFYEQYF.

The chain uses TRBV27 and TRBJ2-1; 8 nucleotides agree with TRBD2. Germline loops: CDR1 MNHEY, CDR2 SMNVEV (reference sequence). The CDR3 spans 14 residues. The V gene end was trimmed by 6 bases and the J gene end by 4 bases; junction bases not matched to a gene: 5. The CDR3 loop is CASRTGLGYNEQFF. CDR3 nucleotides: TGTGCCAGCAGAACGGGACTAGGGTACAATGAGCAGTTCTTC.

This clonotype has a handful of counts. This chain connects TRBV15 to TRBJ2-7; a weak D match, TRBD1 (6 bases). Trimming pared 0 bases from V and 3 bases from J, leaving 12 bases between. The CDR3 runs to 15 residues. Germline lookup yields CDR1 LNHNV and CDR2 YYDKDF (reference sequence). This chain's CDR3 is CATSRDWGQSYEQYF. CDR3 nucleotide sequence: TGTGCCACCAGCAGAGATTGGGGACAAAGCTACGAGCAGTACTTC.

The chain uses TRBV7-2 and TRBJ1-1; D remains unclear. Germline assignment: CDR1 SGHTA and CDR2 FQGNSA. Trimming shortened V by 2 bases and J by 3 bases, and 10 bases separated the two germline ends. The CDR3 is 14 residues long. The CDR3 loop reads CASSLFPDDTEAFF. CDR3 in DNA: TGTGCCAGCAGCTTATTTCCAGATGACACTGAAGCTTTCTTT.

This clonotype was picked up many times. The CDR3 reads CASSLGWETQYF. CDR3 DNA sequence: TGCGCCAGCAGCTTGGGTTGGGAAACCCAGTACTTC. The chain employs TRBV5-1 and TRBJ2-5; no clear D. V lost 0 bases and J 8 bases, leaving 8 bases between the germline ends. This CDR3 spans 12 amino acids. Germline V gene lookup returns CDR1 SGHRS and CDR2 YFSETQ. Based on the CDR3 plus reference TRBV5-1 and TRBJ2-5, the full variable domain is KAGVTQTPRYLIKTRGQQVTLSCSPISGHRSVSWYQQTPGQGLQFLFEYFSETQRNKGNFPGRFSGRQFSNSRSEMNVSTLELGDSALYLCASSLGWETQYFGPGTRLLVL.

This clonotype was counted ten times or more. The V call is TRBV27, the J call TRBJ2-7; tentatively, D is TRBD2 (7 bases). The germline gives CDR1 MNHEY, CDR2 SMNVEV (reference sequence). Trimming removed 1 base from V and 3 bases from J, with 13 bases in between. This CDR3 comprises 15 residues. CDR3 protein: CASSLWRGPLYEQYF. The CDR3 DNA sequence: TGTGCCAGCAGTTTATGGCGGGGGCCCCTCTACGAGCAGTACTTC.